Listed below are T cell receptor beta chains from one sample, sequenced in a study of cytomegalovirus exposure and HLA in healthy donors. Assay used: immunoSEQ multiplex PCR; TCRdb lists only in-frame clones, some missing. Among roughly 75,000 clones listed, roughly 94% were seen once. Sequences were obtained from PBMCs. The source is a man between 18 and 35 years old in good health and CMV-seropositive. Both conserved end residues are part of each CDR3. The D gene is left open where the match is weak. Size tells how often a clone was seen (once, few, many) or the class of an expanded clone, and some rows leave it out.

NA | NA | TRBJ2-7 | TRBV11-2 | CASSAYTSTYYEQYF | TGTGCCAGCAGCGCCTACACCTCGACTTATTACGAGCAGTACTTC
TRBD1 | NA | TRBJ2-7 | TRBV28 | CASSSTGTGGTEQYF | TGTGCCAGCAGCTCAACCGGGACAGGGGGTACCGAGCAGTACTTC
NA | once | TRBJ2-5 | TRBV2 | CANGDGARGRETQYF | TGTGCCAACGGAGACGGGGCGAGGGGGAGAGAGACCCAGTACTTC
NA | NA | TRBJ1-1 | TRBV19 | CASGAGTTEAFF | TGTGCCAGTGGTGCAGGAACAACTGAAGCTTTCTTT
NA | NA | TRBJ2-3 | TRBV5-4 | CASSLVANTDTQYF | TGTGCCAGCAGCTTGGTCGCTAATACAGATACGCAGTATTTT
NA | NA | TRBJ2-7 | TRBV19 | CASSDFYEQYF | TGTGCCAGTAGCGACTTCTACGAGCAGTACTTC
NA | NA | TRBJ1-5 | TRBV6-6 | CASTQGLGQPQHF | TGTGCCAGCACCCAGGGGTTGGGGCAGCCCCAGCATTTT
NA | once | TRBJ2-7 | TRBV6-1 | CASSEISSYEQYF | TGTGCCAGCAGTGAAATTAGCTCCTACGAGCAGTACTTC
NA | NA | TRBJ1-1 | TRBV15 | CATSDRGGAMNTEAFF | TGTGCCACCAGCGACCGAGGAGGGGCGATGAACACTGAAGCTTTCTTT
NA | NA | TRBJ2-3 | TRBV2 | CASRGQGKGDTQYF | TGTGCCAGCAGGGGGCAGGGGAAGGGAGATACGCAGTATTTT
TRBD2 | NA | TRBJ2-7 | TRBV7-3 | CASSLNSGSLEQYF | TGTGCCAGCAGCTTAAATAGCGGGAGTCTTGAGCAGTACTTC
NA | NA | TRBJ1-2 | TRBV19 | CASRLTSGYGYTF | TGTGCCAGTAGGCTAACTAGTGGCTATGGCTACACCTTC
TRBD1 | NA | TRBJ2-3 | TRBV23-1 | CASSQSSTGSTDTQYF | TGCGCCAGCAGTCAATCGTCGACAGGGAGCACAGATACGCAGTATTTT
TRBD2 | NA | TRBJ2-2 | TRBV7-8 | CASPTSGHTGELFF | TGTGCCAGCCCTACTAGCGGCCACACCGGGGAGCTGTTTTTT
NA | NA | TRBJ2-2 | TRBV10-1 | CASSATGELFF | TGCGCCAGCAGTGCGACCGGGGAGCTGTTTTTT
TRBD1 | NA | TRBJ2-1 | TRBV5-8 | CASRQIPGTGGNEQFF | TGTGCCAGCAGGCAGATACCCGGGACAGGGGGCAATGAGCAGTTCTTC
TRBD1 | NA | TRBJ1-3 | TRBV5-6 | CASSDRGGNTIYF | TGTGCCAGCAGCGACAGGGGCGGAAACACCATATATTTT
TRBD2 | NA | TRBJ2-3 | TRBV2 | CASSEQLAGVDTQYF | TGTGCCAGCAGTGAACAGTTAGCGGGAGTGGATACGCAGTATTTT
NA | NA | TRBJ1-3 | TRBV10-3 | CAITPFGQGNTIYF | TGTGCCATCACCCCATTTGGACAGGGAAACACCATATATTTT
TRBD1 | NA | TRBJ1-3 | TRBV2 | CASSEEQGWADTIYF | TGTGCCAGCAGTGAGGAACAGGGGTGGGCCGACACCATATATTTT
TRBD2 | NA | TRBJ2-5 | TRBV10-3 | CAIRDSGRETQYF | TGTGCCATCAGGGATAGCGGGAGGGAGACCCAGTACTTC
TRBD1 | NA | TRBJ2-1 | TRBV18 | CASSRGQGQTAYNEQFF | TGTGCCAGCTCCCGCGGACAGGGGCAGACTGCATACAATGAGCAGTTCTTC
NA | NA | TRBJ2-2 | TRBV6-1 | CASSEHWATGELFF | TGTGCCAGCAGTGAACACTGGGCAACCGGGGAGCTGTTTTTT
NA | NA | TRBJ2-3 | TRBV7-3 | CASSPSLAESADTQYF | TGTGCCAGCAGCCCCTCTCTAGCCGAATCGGCAGATACGCAGTATTTT
NA | NA | TRBJ1-2 | TRBV21-1 | CASSKCIGQPPNYGYTF | TGTGCCAGCAGCAAGTGTATTGGACAGCCTCCTAACTATGGCTACACCTTC
NA | NA | TRBJ1-5 | TRBV19 | CASSIGSGEPQKHF | TGTGCCAGTAGTATAGGATCAGGGGAGCCCCAAAAGCATTTT
NA | NA | TRBJ2-4 | TRBV6-1 | CASSEPIPPEAQYF | TGTGCCAGCAGTGAGCCAATTCCCCCTGAGGCTCAGTACTTC
TRBD1 | once | TRBJ1-4 | TRBV9 | CASSVGQGRTNEKLFF | TGTGCCAGCAGCGTTGGACAGGGGAGGACTAATGAAAAACTGTTTTTT
TRBD2 | NA | TRBJ2-5 | TRBV15 | CATSRDHGLVGETQYF | TGTGCCACCAGCAGAGATCACGGACTAGTCGGAGAGACCCAGTACTTC
NA | NA | TRBJ1-5 | TRBV6-1 | CASSEEGGSYQPQHF | TGTGCCAGCAGTGAAGAAGGAGGCAGTTATCAGCCCCAGCATTTT
NA | NA | TRBJ2-4 | TRBV28 | CASSPGEEAKNIQYF | TGTGCCAGCAGCCCAGGGGAAGAAGCCAAAAACATTCAGTACTTC
TRBD1 | NA | TRBJ2-4 | TRBV6-6 | CASSPDRVQYF | TGTGCCAGCAGTCCGGACAGGGTGCAGTACTTC
TRBD2 | NA | TRBJ2-3 | TRBV6-4 | CASKGSSGATDTQYF | TGTGCCAGCAAGGGATCTAGCGGAGCCACAGATACGCAGTATTTT
NA | NA | TRBJ2-2 | TRBV6-5 | CASSPDSHGELFF | TGTGCCAGCAGTCCCGACAGCCACGGGGAGCTGTTTTTT
NA | NA | TRBJ1-1 | TRBV29-1 | CSVDPGGTEAFF | TGCAGCGTTGATCCGGGGGGGACTGAAGCTTTCTTT
TRBD2 | NA | TRBJ2-7 | TRBV4-1 | CASSQGTSGGRSYEQYF | TGCGCCAGCAGCCAAGGGACTAGCGGGGGGAGGTCGTACGAGCAGTACTTC
NA | NA | TRBJ2-2 | TRBV7-9 | CASSPVGTHTGELFF | TGTGCCAGCAGCCCAGTGGGCACTCACACCGGGGAGCTGTTTTTT
TRBD1 | NA | TRBJ1-2 | TRBV5-8 | CASRITGGGGYTF | TGTGCCAGCAGGATTACAGGGGGAGGCGGCTACACCTTC
NA | NA | TRBJ2-7 | TRBV4-1 | CASSQGGGEQYF | TGCGCCAGCAGCCAGGGAGGGGGGGAGCAGTACTTC
NA | NA | TRBJ2-5 | TRBV18 | CASSPRTEETQYF | TGTGCCAGCTCACCACGCACAGAAGAGACCCAGTACTTC
TRBD2 | NA | TRBJ2-7 | TRBV18 | CASSPSGSVSYEQYF | TGTGCCAGCTCACCAAGCGGGAGTGTGTCCTACGAGCAGTACTTC
NA | NA | TRBJ2-7 | TRBV11-2 | CASSLVEYSYEQYF | TGTGCCAGCAGCTTAGTGGAGTATTCCTACGAGCAGTACTTC
NA | NA | TRBJ2-7 | TRBV9 | CASSVSPQRLDSYEQYF | TGTGCCAGCAGCGTCTCTCCTCAACGGTTAGACTCCTACGAGCAGTACTTC
TRBD1 | NA | TRBJ2-7 | TRBV29-1 | CSVLQGKGYEQYF | TGCAGCGTTTTACAGGGGAAGGGCTACGAGCAGTACTTC